Presented here are 13 T cell receptor beta chains from one specimen sequenced in a study of cytomegalovirus exposure and HLA in healthy donors. Sequenced by immunoSEQ multiplex PCR; TCRdb stores in-frame clones only, minus some. The sample has approximately 160,000 clones; 91% are singletons. Source material: PBMCs. The receptors derive from a woman aged 18 to 35 in good health and CMV-seropositive.

The chain combines TRBV10-1 with TRBJ2-5; D call uncertain. Per the germline V gene, CDR1 is WNHNN and CDR2 is SYGVQD (reference sequence). The CDR3 has 14 amino acids. V lost 10 bases, J lost 0 bases, and 15 bases lay in between. The CDR3 DNA is TGCGCCACCCTTGGCAGAATGTACCAAGAGACCCAGTACTTC. Translation gives CATLGRMYQETQYF.

V usage is TRBV5-1 and J usage is TRBJ1-4, with TRBD1 matching over 8 bases. CDR1 is SGHRS and CDR2 is YFSETQ in the germline V gene. The V gene end was trimmed by 2 bases and the J gene end by 8 bases; junction bases not matched to a gene: 14. The CDR3 totals 17 residues. CDR3 sequence (DNA): TGCGCCAGCAGCTTTTTTTCCCCCGGGACAGGAGGCGAAAAACTGTTTTTT. This encodes CASSFFSPGTGGEKLFF.

This chain links TRBV19 with TRBJ2-7; 9 bases map to TRBD2. This CDR3 region has 15 residues. The germline CDR1 and CDR2 sequences are LNHDA and SQIVND (reference sequence). With V trimmed by 6 bases and J by 7 bases, 13 bases remained unmatched. DNA for the CDR3: TGTGCCAGTAGCCACGTAGCCGCGGGAGGGAGGGAGCAGTACTTC. This sequence encodes CASSHVAAGGREQYF.

The chain uses TRBV30 and TRBJ1-5; 7 bases fit TRBD1. The germline V gene has CDR1 GTSNPN and CDR2 SVGIG (reference sequence). V lost 5 bases to trimming and J lost 4 bases; unmatched junction nucleotides: 5. CDR3 length equals 13 residues. The CDR3 region has the DNA TGTGCCTGGGCGAAACAGGGGAATCAGCCCCAGCATTTT. Translation gives CAWAKQGNQPQHF.

This clone was recorded many times. The V call is TRBV6-4, the J call TRBJ2-1, with 13 bases lining up with TRBD2. The trim removed 5 bases at V and 3 bases at J, leaving 4 bases unmatched. CDR3 length equals 16 residues. Germline CDR1 is MRHNA and CDR2 is SNTAGT. The CDR3 loop reads CASSSGLAGDYNEQFF. The CDR3 DNA sequence: TGTGCCAGCAGTAGCGGACTAGCGGGGGACTACAATGAGCAGTTCTTC.

This clone was observed a single time. The chain combines TRBV7-9 with TRBJ2-3, with 7 bases identical to TRBD2. This CDR3 is built from 16 residues. V lost 3 bases and J lost 2; bases outside the gene matches: 8. Germline V gene lookup returns CDR1 SEHNR and CDR2 FQNEAQ (reference sequence). Written as DNA, the CDR3 is TGTGCCAGCAGCTTTGCTGGGGGGGACCCCACAGATACGCAGTATTTT. Its translation is CASSFAGGDPTDTQYF.

V usage is TRBV19 and J usage is TRBJ1-1; TRBD1 might be the D (6 bases). Germline CDR1 and CDR2: LNHDA and SQIVND (reference sequence). V lost 2 bases to trimming and J lost 1 base, with 8 bases between them. There are 14 residues in the CDR3. The CDR3 coding sequence is TGTGCCAGTAGTATATCCAGGGGGAACACTGAAGCTTTCTTT. Amino acids: CASSISRGNTEAFF.

J is TRBJ2-5 and V is TRBV28, with D possibly TRBD1 on 7 matching bases. Germline V gives CDR1 MDHEN, CDR2 SYDVKM. Trimming pared 0 bases from V and 3 bases from J, leaving 26 bases between. The CDR3 consists of 20 residues. The CDR3 protein is CASSLWTGRFGGDLEETQYF. Written as DNA, the CDR3 is TGTGCCAGCAGTTTATGGACAGGGAGATTCGGGGGAGATTTGGAAGAGACCCAGTACTTC.

The chain links TRBV5-4 to TRBJ1-5; D gene ambiguous. Per germline, CDR1 SGHNT and CDR2 YYREEE (reference sequence). The CDR3 is 13 residues long. V lost 4 bases and J 7 bases, leaving 12 bases between the germline ends. CDR3 residues: CASSAGIFQPQHF. The CDR3 DNA reads as TGTGCCAGCAGCGCCGGGATCTTCCAGCCCCAGCATTTT.

V usage is TRBV7-9 and J usage is TRBJ1-1; D unresolved. This CDR3 is built from 14 residues. Germline-derived CDR1 and CDR2 are SEHNR and FQNEAQ (reference sequence). Deletions cut 6 bases from V and 1 base from J, with 12 bases between. CDR3 protein: CASSKAFSNTEAFF. In nucleotides, the CDR3 is TGTGCCAGCAGTAAAGCCTTTTCGAACACTGAAGCTTTCTTT. The variable domain in full, completed from reference TRBV7-9 and TRBJ1-1, reads DTGVSQNPRHKITKRGQNVTFRCDPISEHNRLYWYRQTLGQGPEFLTYFQNEAQLEKSRLLSDRFSAERPKGSFSTLEIQRTEQGDSAMYLCASSKAFSNTEAFFGQGTRLTVV.

The chain combines TRBV5-4 with TRBJ2-5; D is undetermined. The CDR3 has 15 residues. The germline V gene encodes CDR1 SGHNT and CDR2 YYREEE (reference sequence). V dropped 1 base and J dropped 2 bases, with 12 bases sitting between them. This chain's CDR3 is CASSLSAGTQETQYF. The CDR3 bases are TGTGCCAGCAGCTTGTCGGCAGGCACGCAAGAGACCCAGTACTTC.

This chain links TRBV14 with TRBJ2-3, with 11 bases matching TRBD2. CDR1 and CDR2 (germline): SGHDN, FVKESK. CDR3 length: 17 residues. The ends lost 4 bases at V and 0 bases at J; junction bases unmatched: 6. The CDR3 sequence is CASSRRLAGTSTDTQYF. DNA for the CDR3: TGTGCCAGCAGCCGACGACTAGCGGGAACTAGCACAGATACGCAGTATTTT.

This clone has more than one count but fewer than ten. This sequence joins TRBV19 and TRBJ1-1; D gene ambiguous. Trimming removed 3 bases from V and 0 bases from J, with 8 bases in between. The CDR3 extends over 14 amino acids. Germline V gene sequence: CDR1 LNHDA, CDR2 SQIVND (reference sequence). CDR3 region: CASSIDTMNTEAFF. The CDR3 DNA reads TGTGCCAGTAGTATTGACACAATGAACACTGAAGCTTTCTTT.